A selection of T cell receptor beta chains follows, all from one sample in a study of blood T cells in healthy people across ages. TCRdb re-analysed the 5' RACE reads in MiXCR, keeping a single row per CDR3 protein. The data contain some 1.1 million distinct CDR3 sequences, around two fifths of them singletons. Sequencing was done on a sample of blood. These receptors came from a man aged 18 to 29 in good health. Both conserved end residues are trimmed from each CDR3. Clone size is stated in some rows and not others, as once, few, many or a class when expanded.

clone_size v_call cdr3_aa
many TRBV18 ASSPSGSSYNEQF
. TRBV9 ASSVGAGGDTDTQY
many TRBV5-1 ASKRSGNGYT
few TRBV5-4 ASSKGTDNVVRGYT
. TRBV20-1 SARLAGRYNEQY
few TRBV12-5 ASGLSGQGREQY
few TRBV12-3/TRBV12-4 ASSFGPLGEQY
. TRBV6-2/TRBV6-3 ASSYSGLAGGNEQF
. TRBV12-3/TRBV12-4 ASSTPLRGGSEQF
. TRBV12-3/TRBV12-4 ASTLEDTSYNEQY
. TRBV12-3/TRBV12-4 ASSTGGTPLH
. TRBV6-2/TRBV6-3 ASSHRVNQPQH
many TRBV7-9 ASSLLGDTEAF
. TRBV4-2 ASSQAGPAGYNEQF
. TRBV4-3 ASSQDNTGGTGELF
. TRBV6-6 ASSYRGQDSPETQY
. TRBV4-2 ASSQAFDRESPLH
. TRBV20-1 SATLLRADQETQY
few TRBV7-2 ASSLEGVPTEAF
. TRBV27 ASRTGQGRNTGELF
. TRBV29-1 SVEDLGTGIYGYT
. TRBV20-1 SAKKGGTNYSYT
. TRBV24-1 ATSDFRPENSNQPLH
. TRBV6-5 ASSPGGIESGNTIY
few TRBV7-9 ATGTTYQETQY
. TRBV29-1 SVPLSGELF
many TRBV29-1 SVQQLKYGYT
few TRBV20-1 SARDYSSGYNEQF
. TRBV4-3 ASSQEVRRNAYNEQF
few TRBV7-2 ASSGYRGPSEAF
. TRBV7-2 ASSSTVNNEQY
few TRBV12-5 ASGAGTGVYGYT
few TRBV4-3 ASSQDPSDRGSGDTQY